This T cell receptor beta chain was identified in a study of cytomegalovirus exposure and HLA in healthy donors. In regard to this clone: Its antigen is not identified.

Findings and limits, study-wide: Being productive about 87% or about 30% of the time was typical of most TCR beta V segments in an earlier analysis. The later analysis indicated that the majority of CMV-associated TCR beta chains appeared HLA-restricted.

Amplification used 60 Vbeta primers and 13 Jbeta primers. Measured with immunoSEQ multiplex PCR; TCRdb has only the in-frame clones, and not every one. There are around 140,000 clones in the sample; around nine tenths occur only once, and more than 4.5% lies in the top ten. The germline gives CDR1 SQVTM, CDR2 ANQGSEA. The CDR3 length is 13 residues. V shed 2 bases and J shed 3 bases, with 10 bases lying between them. The sample comprised PBMCs. This sequence originates from a woman between 25 and 40 years old in good health and CMV-seronegative. V gene TRBV29-1 combines with J gene TRBJ1-1; D not certain. The CDR3: CSVERRMDTEAFF. As DNA, the CDR3 is TGCAGCGTTGAACGGCGGATGGACACTGAAGCTTTCTTT. Looking up the rest from reference TRBV29-1 and TRBJ1-1 gives the full variable domain: SAVISQKPSRDICQRGTSLTIQCQVDSQVTMMFWYRQQPGQSLTLIATANQGSEATYESGFVIDKFPISRPNLTFSTLTVSNMSPEDSSIYLCSVERRMDTEAFFGQGTRLTVV.